Below are 12 T cell receptor beta chains sequenced from a single sample in a study of neoadjuvant anti-PD-1 for oral cavity cancer. The time point was: after neoadjuvant nivolumab, at surgical resection. This table comes from immunoSEQ multiplex PCR, and its TCRdb copy is limited to in-frame clones, with some not included. The table lists about 14,000 clones, 65% to 85% of them singletons. Sequenced here: PBMCs, sampled after nivolumab (anti-PD-1) treatment. These receptors were collected from a person aged 40 to 85 with oral cavity squamous cell carcinoma.

This clone has a handful of counts. The V and J genes are TRBV7-2 and TRBJ2-4; D is undetermined. This CDR3 comprises 16 residues. Germline assignment: CDR1 SGHTA and CDR2 FQGNSA. V was pared by 2 bases and J by 3 bases, with 14 bases between. In DNA, the CDR3 is TGTGCCAGCAGCTTATCGGCCAGTATCGTCAAAAACATTCAGTACTTC. It translates to CASSLSASIVKNIQYF.

This chain links TRBV7-9 with TRBJ2-1; 13 nucleotides agree with TRBD2. The CDR3 has 15 residues. V lost 6 bases, J lost 3 bases, and 2 bases stayed unmatched. Germline V gene sequence: CDR1 SEHNR, CDR2 FQNEAQ (reference sequence). The CDR3 is CASRRLAGGYNEQFF. The CDR3 region has the DNA TGTGCCAGCAGAAGACTAGCGGGAGGCTACAATGAGCAGTTCTTC.

The sample holds a few counts of this clone. The chain recombines TRBV28 with TRBJ2-7; D unclear. The length of the CDR3 is 12 residues. Per germline, CDR1 MDHEN and CDR2 SYDVKM. Trimming shortened V by 2 bases and J by 6 bases, and 8 bases separated the two germline ends. The CDR3 DNA reads as TGTGCCAGCAGTTTACCCAATGGCGAGCAGTACTTC. Its translation: CASSLPNGEQYF.

This clone was seen only once. The V gene is TRBV10-3, the J gene TRBJ2-1; possibly TRBD2 for D (5 bases). The CDR3 has 15 residues. CDR1 and CDR2 from the germline V gene are ENHRY and SYGVKD. V lost 2 bases and J 0 bases, leaving 8 bases between the germline ends. The CDR3 coding sequence is TGTGCCATCAGTGAGGCGGGCAGCTCCTACAATGAGCAGTTCTTC. This codes for CAISEAGSSYNEQFF.

The chain links TRBV6-4 to TRBJ2-2, with D hard to call. The germline gives CDR1 MRHNA, CDR2 SNTAGT. V lost 0 bases and J lost 4, with 12 bases in between. The CDR3 extends over 16 amino acids. In DNA, the CDR3 is TGTGCCAGCAGTGACTCGGGTGGGTTGACCACCGGGGAGCTGTTTTTT. Amino acids: CASSDSGGLTTGELFF.

This clone occurred once. The chain recombines TRBV7-2 with TRBJ1-2, with D possibly TRBD1 on 6 matching bases. The CDR3 runs to 14 residues. Germline CDR1 SGHTA, CDR2 FQGNSA. V lost 5 bases to trimming and J lost 5 bases, with 15 bases between them. This CDR3 is CASSTRTAEYGYTF. CDR3 sequence (DNA): TGTGCCAGCAGCACAAGGACAGCGGAGTATGGCTACACCTTC.

This chain connects TRBV9 to TRBJ1-3; no firm D call. V lost 1 base and J lost 1, with 6 bases in between. From germline, CDR1 is SGDLS and CDR2 YYNGEE. This CDR3 is built from 14 residues. This CDR3 is CASSVHSSGNTIYF. The CDR3 region has the DNA TGTGCCAGCAGCGTACACAGTTCTGGAAACACCATATATTTT.

The chain couples TRBV6-5 to TRBJ1-5, with a tentative D call TRBD1 (6 bases). This CDR3 region has 15 residues. The germline V gene has CDR1 MNHEY and CDR2 SVGAGI. Deletions cut 2 bases from V and 3 bases from J, with 11 bases between. The CDR3 bases are TGTGCCAGCAGTTACGCCGGACAGCCCAATCAGCCCCAGCATTTT. Its translation: CASSYAGQPNQPQHF.

The chain joins TRBV10-3 to TRBJ2-3, with 10 bases matching TRBD2. The CDR3 contains 17 residues. With V trimmed by 4 bases and J by 4 bases, 11 bases remained unmatched. Germline CDR1 and CDR2: ENHRY and SYGVKD. CDR3 residues: CAISASGSRGRADTQYF. The CDR3 coding sequence is TGTGCCATCAGTGCTAGCGGGAGCCGGGGTAGGGCAGATACGCAGTATTTT.

Only a few counts were recorded for this clone. V usage is TRBV19 and J usage is TRBJ2-7; 12 bases are shared with TRBD2. Germline CDR1 is LNHDA and CDR2 is SQIVND (reference sequence). The junction had 4 bases not matched to a gene; V was cut back by 4 bases and J by 6 bases. The CDR3 runs to 14 residues. Here the CDR3 reads CASSTTSGSSEQYF. The CDR3 DNA reads as TGTGCCAGTAGTACGACTAGCGGGAGTAGCGAGCAGTACTTC.

The chain joins TRBV11-3 to TRBJ2-5; 10 bases line up with TRBD2. Germline CDR1 SGHNT, CDR2 YENEEA. CDR3 length: 16 residues. The V gene end was trimmed by 4 bases and the J gene end by 4 bases; junction bases not matched to a gene: 9. The CDR3 is CASSSETAGGRETQYF. The CDR3 coding sequence is TGTGCCAGCAGCTCAGAGACAGCGGGAGGGCGAGAGACCCAGTACTTC.

V and J are TRBV28 and TRBJ1-2; D not resolved. V was shortened by 6 bases and J by 4 bases, with 15 bases between the two germline ends. CDR1 and CDR2 from the germline V gene are MDHEN and SYDVKM. The CDR3 length is 14 residues. The CDR3 nucleotides read TGTGCCAGCAGCCCGCCCTCGTCTTTCTATGGCTACACCTTC. Its protein is CASSPPSSFYGYTF.